This TCR beta chain was captured in a study of HIV-infected children after antiretroviral therapy interruption. Study-wide background: Interruption-arm samples span weeks 0, 12, interruption end (24 or 48), and about 3 years post-study.

This clonotype was detected ten times or more. What it binds is not known. Treatment here: PENTA 11 planned treatment interruption arm or continuous ART arm. Unique molecular identifiers were included in an RNA-based 3' RACE TCR library. TCRdb passed the 3' RACE reads through MiXCR, listing each CDR3 protein once. The sample includes 70,000 to 90,000 distinct CDR3 sequences, roughly 6.7% of them seen just once. Overall study findings and caveats: Naive CD4+ Gini coefficient rose by interruption end, suggesting clonal expansion. Naive CD4+ CDR3 sharing between time points fell after interruption began.

This CDR3 region has 15 residues. V was pared by 5 bases and J by 2 bases, with 7 bases of the junction left unmatched. Per germline, CDR1 MDHEN and CDR2 SYDVKM. The input for sequencing was CD45RA+ CD4+ T cells from PBMCs, pooled from several time points, taken from a donor given antiretroviral therapy, either interrupted or continuous. The subset is: naive CD4+ CD45RA+ CD45RO- T cells. The chain couples TRBV28 to TRBJ2-5, with TRBD2 identical over 8 bases. This receptor was obtained from a pool of human donors with HIV. This CDR3 is CASSRFTSGQETQYF. The CDR3 nucleotides read TGTGCCAGCAGTCGTTTCACTAGCGGACAAGAGACCCAGTACTTC.